Here is one T cell receptor beta chain with its context. A much larger clone is a single base away; this may be a read error. These data originate in a study of shared clonotypes between healthy human individuals. Profiling relied on immunoSEQ multiplex PCR, and the TCRdb table lists in-frame clones only, not all of them. This sample has around 1.1 million clones; approximately 75% occur once, and the top ten carry 0.89%. This CDR3 comprises 15 residues. Germline V gene sequence: CDR1 MDHEN, CDR2 SYDVKM. The sequencing input was memory CD4+ T cells from PBMCs. As for subset: CD45RA-negative fraction. This rearrangement joins TRBV28 to TRBJ2-7; 8 nucleotides line up with TRBD1. This receptor was identified in a man between 18 and 29 years old in good health. Some clones in this sample may be carry-over from other donors' samples. CDR3: CSSSTPGQATYEQYF. The CDR3 coding sequence is TGTTCCAGCAGCACGCCGGGACAGGCTACCTACGAGCAGTACTTC.